These T cell receptor beta chains were read from a single sample in a study of blood T cell repertoires in COVID-19. TCRdb's table, derived via immunoSEQ multiplex PCR, lists solely in-frame clones and lacks some. The sample carries some 150,000 clones, around 80% recorded once. The sequenced material came from peripheral blood. The source of these receptors is a woman in her forties or fifties with acute or convalescent COVID-19. Each CDR3 is given with its conserved first and last residue. The D gene is left open where the match is weak. The size of a clone is reported for some rows only, either as once, few or many, or as a class for expanded clones.

v_gene: TRBV19
abundance: -
j_gene: TRBJ1-2
d_gene: -
CDR3nt: TGTGCCAGTAGTATACAGGGTGGGAGCTACACCTTC
CDR3aa: CASSIQGGSYTF

v_gene: TRBV7-2
abundance: -
j_gene: TRBJ1-3
d_gene: TRBD1
CDR3nt: TGTGCCAGCAGGTACGGGACAGCAGTTGACACCATATATTTT
CDR3aa: CASRYGTAVDTIYF

v_gene: TRBV7-9
abundance: -
j_gene: TRBJ1-2
d_gene: -
CDR3nt: TGTGCCAGCAGCTCCGCCGGCGGTAACTATGGCTACACCTTC
CDR3aa: CASSSAGGNYGYTF

v_gene: TRBV3-1/TRBV3-2
abundance: -
j_gene: TRBJ2-3
d_gene: -
CDR3nt: TGTGCCAGCAGCCAGCGGGACCCAGATACGCAGTATTTT
CDR3aa: CASSQRDPDTQYF

v_gene: TRBV6-1
abundance: few
j_gene: TRBJ1-5
d_gene: TRBD1
CDR3nt: TGTGCCAGCAGTGAGGGGGACAGCTTCAGGCCCCAGCATTTT
CDR3aa: CASSEGDSFRPQHF

v_gene: TRBV19
abundance: -
j_gene: TRBJ1-5
d_gene: TRBD1
CDR3nt: TGTGCCAGTAGTGCACCCGCACGTACAGGGGGGGCTCAGCCCCAGCATTTT
CDR3aa: CASSAPARTGGAQPQHF

v_gene: TRBV11-3
abundance: -
j_gene: TRBJ2-2
d_gene: -
CDR3nt: TGTGCCAGCAGCTTAGACGGGGCCGGGGAGCTGTTTTTT
CDR3aa: CASSLDGAGELFF

v_gene: TRBV5-6
abundance: -
j_gene: TRBJ2-2
d_gene: -
CDR3nt: TGTGCCAGCAGCTTGCCCCGGGGAAGCGACACCGGGGAGCTGTTTTTT
CDR3aa: CASSLPRGSDTGELFF

v_gene: TRBV6-8
abundance: few
j_gene: TRBJ2-7
d_gene: TRBD2
CDR3nt: TGTGCCGCCAACCCGGGACTAGCGAGCTACGAGCAGTACTTC
CDR3aa: CAANPGLASYEQYF

v_gene: TRBV12-3/TRBV12-4
abundance: -
j_gene: TRBJ1-2
d_gene: -
CDR3nt: TGTGCCAGCAGTAGGGGATCCTTCTATGGCTACACCTTC
CDR3aa: CASSRGSFYGYTF

v_gene: TRBV13
abundance: -
j_gene: TRBJ2-3
d_gene: TRBD2
CDR3nt: TGTGCCAGCAGCGTCCGACTAGCGGAAAGCACAGATACGCAGTATTTT
CDR3aa: CASSVRLAESTDTQYF

v_gene: TRBV5-1
abundance: -
j_gene: TRBJ2-7
d_gene: TRBD1
CDR3nt: TGCGCCAGCAGCAGTGGGACAGGGGACGAGCAGTACTTC
CDR3aa: CASSSGTGDEQYF

v_gene: TRBV5-8
abundance: -
j_gene: TRBJ1-3
d_gene: -
CDR3nt: TGTGCCAGCAGCTCCTGGACGGCGGGTGGAAACACCATATATTTT
CDR3aa: CASSSWTAGGNTIYF

v_gene: TRBV28
abundance: -
j_gene: TRBJ1-1
d_gene: -
CDR3nt: TGTGCCAGCACCCCCGGCGGGACGAACACTGAAGCTTTCTTT
CDR3aa: CASTPGGTNTEAFF

v_gene: TRBV19
abundance: -
j_gene: TRBJ2-5
d_gene: TRBD2
CDR3nt: TGTGCCAGTAGCGGTGGGGCGGGAGTACAAGAGACCCAGTACTTC
CDR3aa: CASSGGAGVQETQYF

v_gene: TRBV3-1/TRBV3-2
abundance: -
j_gene: TRBJ2-7
d_gene: -
CDR3nt: TGTGCCAGCAGCCAGGCCTCCCAAGTAATCTACGAGCAGTACTTC
CDR3aa: CASSQASQVIYEQYF

v_gene: TRBV5-6
abundance: -
j_gene: TRBJ2-5
d_gene: -
CDR3nt: TGTGCCAGCAGCTTGGCCGCGAATCGGGAGACCCAGTACTTC
CDR3aa: CASSLAANRETQYF

v_gene: TRBV19
abundance: -
j_gene: TRBJ2-3
d_gene: -
CDR3nt: TGTGCCAGTAGTGTTGGCCGCACAGATACGCAGTATTTT
CDR3aa: CASSVGRTDTQYF

v_gene: TRBV4-1
abundance: -
j_gene: TRBJ1-2
d_gene: TRBD1
CDR3nt: TGCGCCAGCAGCCAGGACAGGGAAATTGGCTACACCTTC
CDR3aa: CASSQDREIGYTF

v_gene: TRBV30
abundance: -
j_gene: TRBJ1-1
d_gene: -
CDR3nt: TGTGCCTGGAGTGTACGTCGGTTGAACACTGAAGCTTTCTTT
CDR3aa: CAWSVRRLNTEAFF

v_gene: TRBV21-1
abundance: -
j_gene: TRBJ2-7
d_gene: -
CDR3nt: TGTGCCAGCAGCATAAACCGGGACAGGGAAGGATACGAGCAGTACTTC
CDR3aa: CASSINRDREGYEQYF

v_gene: TRBV6-4
abundance: -
j_gene: TRBJ2-1
d_gene: -
CDR3nt: TGTGCCAGCAGTGACGCCTGGCTCCCATCCTACAATGAGCAGTTCTTC
CDR3aa: CASSDAWLPSYNEQFF

v_gene: TRBV2
abundance: -
j_gene: TRBJ1-6
d_gene: -
CDR3nt: TGTGCCAGCAGTGAAGCCCGGGTCGGCAATTCACCCCTCCACTTT
CDR3aa: CASSEARVGNSPLHF

v_gene: TRBV5-1
abundance: -
j_gene: TRBJ2-5
d_gene: TRBD1
CDR3nt: TGCGCCAGCAGCATACAGGGACAGGGTCAAGAGACCCAGTACTTC
CDR3aa: CASSIQGQGQETQYF

v_gene: TRBV4-3
abundance: -
j_gene: TRBJ2-1
d_gene: -
CDR3nt: TGCGCCAGCAGCCAAGAAATTAAAGCCACCTACAATGAGCAGTTCTTC
CDR3aa: CASSQEIKATYNEQFF

v_gene: TRBV11-2
abundance: -
j_gene: TRBJ1-2
d_gene: TRBD1
CDR3nt: TGTGCCAGCAGGTCAGGGGGCTTATATGGCTACACCTTC
CDR3aa: CASRSGGLYGYTF

v_gene: TRBV5-6
abundance: once
j_gene: TRBJ1-1
d_gene: TRBD1
CDR3nt: TGTGCCAGCAGCTTCGGGACAGCTGAAGCTTTCTTT
CDR3aa: CASSFGTAEAFF

v_gene: TRBV9
abundance: -
j_gene: TRBJ2-7
d_gene: -
CDR3nt: TGTGCCAGCAGCGTAGGTTCGGTCTACTACGAGCAGTACTTC
CDR3aa: CASSVGSVYYEQYF